What follows are 21 T cell receptor beta chains derived from one specimen sequenced in a study of post-analysis software for immune sequencing data. Study results and caveats: With TRBV5-6, TRBV5-1 and TRBV20-1 included, about five TRBV segments were more frequent in patients than in controls.

Antigens for these TCRs are unknown. Unique molecular identifiers were carried by the TCR beta cDNA libraries. TCRdb called the PCR reads again in MiXCR, with one record for every CDR3 protein. The sample holds 350,000 to 450,000 distinct CDR3 sequences, roughly 30% seen once. Sample: blood. The origin of the receptors is a girl between 10 and 17 years old with multiple sclerosis.

This clonotype has just a few counts. One end of the junction fails to match germline, which may point to a read error. The V call is TRBV5-1, the J call TRBJ2-5; a possible D gene is TRBD1 (6 bases). The J call may be incorrect, as the DNA end agrees better with TRBJ2-7. From germline, CDR1 is SGHRS and CDR2 YFSETQ. This CDR3 is built from 12 residues. CDR3 sequence (DNA): TGTGCCAGCAGCTTAGGGGGATTCGAGCAGTACTTC. It translates to CASSLGGFEQYF.

This clonotype occurred a few times. The V gene is TRBV4-1, the J gene TRBJ2-5, with 7 nucleotides matching TRBD2. V lost 0 bases to trimming and J lost 5 bases; unmatched junction nucleotides: 3. The CDR3 consists of 14 residues. Germline V lookup: CDR1 MGHRA, CDR2 YSYEKL. The CDR3 bases are TGCGCCAGCAGCCAAGATCGGGGGGTGGAGACCCAGTACTTC. Protein sequence: CASSQDRGVETQYF.

This clonotype was recorded a few times. This chain uses TRBV27 with TRBJ2-7; the D is unclear. Looked up from germline, CDR1 is MNHEY and CDR2 is SMNVEV (reference sequence). The CDR3 consists of 14 residues. V was trimmed by 5 bases and J by 5 bases, leaving 16 bases between them. The CDR3 protein is CASSHVVTVHEQYF. CDR3 sequence (DNA): TGTGCCAGCAGTCATGTGGTGACCGTCCACGAGCAGTACTTC.

J is TRBJ2-5 and V is TRBV7-3, with 7 bases aligning to TRBD1. The DNA end is more similar to TRBJ2-7, so the J call may be wrong. Germline V CDR1 and CDR2: SGHTA, FQGTGA. This CDR3 is built from 13 residues. This chain's CDR3 is CASSPGTAHEQYF. CDR3 bases: TGTGCCAGCAGCCCAGGGACAGCCCACGAGCAGTACTTC.

Notes on this clonotype: Relative to the germline gene, one junction end is altered; a read error may explain this. The V gene is TRBV7-7, the J gene TRBJ2-2; TRBD1 might be the D (5 bases). CDR1 and CDR2 from the germline V gene are SSHAT and FNYEAQ (reference sequence). The CDR3 extends over 15 amino acids. The DNA for the CDR3 is TGTGCTAGCAGCTTACTGACAGCGAACACCGGGGAGCTGTTTTTT. The encoded protein is CASSLLTANTGELFF.

This clonotype was seen a few times. The J gene is TRBJ2-1, the V gene TRBV5-6; D is perhaps TRBD2 (5 bases). CDR3 size: 13 residues. Trimming left V 1 base short and J 7 bases short, with 9 bases between. From germline, CDR1 is SGHDT and CDR2 YYEEEE. CDR3 amino acids: CASSLIPGNEQFF. The CDR3 nucleotides read TGTGCCAGCAGCTTGATCCCGGGGAATGAGCAGTTCTTC.

This sequence joins TRBV25-1 and TRBJ2-7, with D possibly being TRBD1 (7 bases). There are 15 residues in the CDR3. Deletions cut 8 bases from V and 4 bases from J, with 21 bases between. Germline V CDR1 and CDR2: MGHDK, SYGVNS. The CDR3 reads CASSKGGGGDYEQYF. The CDR3 DNA reads TGTGCCAGCTCGAAGGGTGGAGGGGGCGATTACGAGCAGTACTTC.

The chain has TRBV5-1 and TRBJ2-5; D is tentatively TRBD1 or TRBD2 (5 bases each). V lost 5 bases to trimming and J lost 4 bases, with 24 bases between them. This CDR3 has 17 residues. CDR1 is SGHRS and CDR2 is YFSETQ in the germline V gene. The CDR3 coding sequence is TGCGCCAGCAGTTTCAACGCTGGGACGGCGGATCGAGAGACCCAGTACTTC. Translation: CASSFNAGTADRETQYF.

This clonotype showed up just a few times. The rearrangement links TRBV7-6 to TRBJ2-3; TRBD1 aligns across 7 bases. The length of the CDR3 is 14 residues. The germline CDR1 and CDR2 sequences are SGHVS and FNYEAQ. V gave up 3 bases and J gave up 6 bases; unmatched junction bases: 6. CDR3 loop: CASSFEGAMDTQYF. The CDR3 nucleotides are TGTGCCAGCAGCTTTGAGGGGGCAATGGATACGCAGTATTTT.

This clonotype was detected only a few times. J is TRBJ2-6 and V is TRBV10-3, with D unresolved. Per germline, CDR1 ENHRY and CDR2 SYGVKD. The CDR3 runs 14 residues. V dropped 8 bases and J dropped 0 bases, with 8 bases sitting between them. The CDR3 spells CAIQEPSGANVLTF. CDR3 bases: TGTGCCATCCAGGAGCCCTCTGGGGCCAACGTCCTGACTTTC.

This clonotype was detected a few times. The rearrangement links TRBV24-1 to TRBJ1-2, with a tentative D call TRBD1 (5 bases). V lost 4 bases, J lost 4 bases, and 15 bases lay in between. The CDR3 has 15 amino acids. The germline V gene encodes CDR1 KGHDR and CDR2 SFDVKD. CDR3 loop: CATSEPGRSFYGYTF. The CDR3 nucleotides read TGTGCCACCAGTGAGCCGGGACGCTCGTTCTATGGCTACACCTTC.

This clonotype was found a few times. V is TRBV4-1 and J is TRBJ1-4; D gene unclear. V was cut by 3 bases and J by 8 bases, with 13 bases left in between. Looked up from germline, CDR1 is MGHRA and CDR2 is YSYEKL. The CDR3 length is 14 residues. Written as DNA, the CDR3 is TGCGCCAGCAGCCATGGTGGGTCGGAGGAAAAACTGTTTTTT. Its protein product is CASSHGGSEEKLFF.

This clonotype was observed a handful of times. The chain is built from TRBV6-5 and TRBJ2-1; 10 positions agree with TRBD1. J gave up 7 bases and V 2 bases, and 8 bases lay outside the gene matches. This CDR3 has 16 amino acids. CDR1 is MNHEY and CDR2 is SVGAGI in the germline V gene. CDR3 sequence (DNA): TGTGCCAGCAGTTACATCCGGACAGGGGGGGGAAATGAGCAGTTCTTC. Protein: CASSYIRTGGGNEQFF.

Only a few counts were recorded for this clonotype. The chain carries TRBV6-1 and TRBJ2-7, with 9 bases aligning to TRBD1. Germline assignment: CDR1 MNHNS and CDR2 SASEGT. The CDR3 is made up of 15 amino acids. With 6 bases clipped from V and 1 base from J, the junction kept 7 bases outside the gene matches. CDR3 amino acids: CASRSGQGLSYEQYF. As DNA, the CDR3 is TGTGCCAGCAGGTCGGGACAGGGACTTTCCTACGAGCAGTACTTC.

The chain recombines TRBV7-9 with TRBJ2-7; 9 bases are a match to TRBD2. The CDR3 spans 15 residues. Germline CDR1 reads SEHNR; CDR2 reads FQNEAQ (reference sequence). Trimming removed 4 bases from V and 5 bases from J; junction bases left unmatched: 9. The CDR3 is CASSWGASGADEQYF. DNA of the CDR3: TGTGCCAGCAGCTGGGGGGCTAGCGGGGCGGACGAGCAGTACTTC.

V gene TRBV18 combines with J gene TRBJ2-1; D gene ambiguous. Trimming took off 4 bases at V and 5 bases at J, with 6 bases between the two ends. Germline V gene data show CDR1 as KGHSH and CDR2 as LQKENI. The CDR3 has 12 amino acids. The CDR3 region has the DNA TGTGCCAGCTCACGGCTGAACAATGAGCAGTTCTTC. Translation gives CASSRLNNEQFF.

The V and J genes are TRBV12-3 or TRBV12-4 and TRBJ2-3; D uncertain. V dropped 6 bases and J dropped 6 bases, with 13 bases sitting between them. This CDR3 is 13 amino acids long. The CDR3 loop is CASRPPVTDTQYF. DNA for the CDR3: TGTGCCAGCAGGCCCCCGGTTACGGATACGCAGTATTTT.

The chain combines TRBV6-6 with TRBJ2-1; D is unresolved. CDR1 and CDR2 (germline): MNHNY, SVGAGI (reference sequence). This CDR3 contains 14 residues. Trimming stripped 4 bases from V and 8 bases from J, with 15 bases between. CDR3 amino acids: CASSCETLSYEQFF. For the CDR3, the DNA is TGTGCCAGCAGTTGCGAGACGTTGAGCTATGAGCAGTTCTTC.

Ten or more counts support this clonotype. The J gene is TRBJ1-2, the V gene TRBV30, with TRBD1 identical over 10 bases. CDR1 is GTSNPN, CDR2 SVGIG, per germline (reference sequence). V shed 5 bases, J shed 6 bases, and the junction held 0 bases outside the gene matches. The CDR3 spans 11 residues. This CDR3 reads CAWDRGHGYTF. The DNA of the CDR3 is TGTGCCTGGGACAGGGGGCATGGCTACACCTTC. The entire variable domain, with the rest obtained from reference TRBV30 and TRBJ1-2, is as follows: SQTIHQWPATLVQPVGSPLSLECTVEGTSNPNLYWYRQAAGRGLQLLFYSVGIGQISSEVPQNLSASRPQDRQFILSSKKLLLSDSGFYLCAWDRGHGYTFGSGTRLTVV.

This clonotype showed up just a few times. V and J are TRBV20-1 and TRBJ2-4, with a possible D match to TRBD2 (7 bases). Germline-derived CDR1 and CDR2 are DFQATT and SNEGSKA (reference sequence). V lost 5 bases, J lost 0 bases, and 14 bases lay in between. This CDR3 is 15 amino acids long. CDR3 bases: TGCAGTGCTCGGGGGGCGGACGTAGCCAAAAACATTCAGTACTTC. Translated, it gives CSARGADVAKNIQYF.

This clonotype was observed a handful of times. The genes are TRBV6-1 and TRBJ2-6; possibly TRBD1 for D (6 bases). The CDR3 is made up of 16 amino acids. Trimming left V 4 bases short and J 0 bases short, with 10 bases between. In germline, CDR1 is MNHNS, CDR2 SASEGT. CDR3: CASSALTGSGANVLTF. CDR3 in DNA: TGTGCCAGCAGTGCCTTGACAGGCTCTGGGGCCAACGTCCTGACTTTC.